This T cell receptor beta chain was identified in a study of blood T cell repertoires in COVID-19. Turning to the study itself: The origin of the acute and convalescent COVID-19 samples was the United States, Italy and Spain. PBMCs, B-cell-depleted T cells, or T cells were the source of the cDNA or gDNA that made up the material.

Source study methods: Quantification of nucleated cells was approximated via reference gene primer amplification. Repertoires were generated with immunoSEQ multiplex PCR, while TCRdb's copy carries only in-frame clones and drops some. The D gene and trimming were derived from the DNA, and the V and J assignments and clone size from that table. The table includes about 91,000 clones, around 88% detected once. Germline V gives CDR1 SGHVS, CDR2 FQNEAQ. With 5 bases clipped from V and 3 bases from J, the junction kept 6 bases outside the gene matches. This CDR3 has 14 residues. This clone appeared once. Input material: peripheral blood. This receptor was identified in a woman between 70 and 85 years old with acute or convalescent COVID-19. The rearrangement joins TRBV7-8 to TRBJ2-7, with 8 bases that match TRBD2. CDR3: CASSPTSVIYEQYF. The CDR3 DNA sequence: TGTGCCAGCAGCCCGACTAGCGTTATCTACGAGCAGTACTTC.